Given below is one T cell receptor beta chain in context. Its target is not known. The data were taken from a study of Siglec-9 on CD8 T cells in melanoma. General study results and limits: Siglec-9 reportedly marks and regulates an effector memory CD8+ T-cell subset apparently accumulating in melanoma tumors.

Using immunoSEQ multiplex PCR, the repertoire was profiled, and TCRdb retains in-frame clones only, with some absent. Among about 36,000 clones, about 86% were seen once, and the ten largest hold around 1.7%. The sequencing sample was made of Siglec-9- CD8+ T cells sorted from blood. The clonotype was recovered from a human donor in good health.

The CDR3 sequence is CASSLTGSYEQYF. CDR3 DNA: TGTGCCAGCAGTCTGACAGGCTCCTACGAGCAGTACTTC. The rearrangement links TRBV27 to TRBJ2-7; weak D call: TRBD1 (6 bases). With 5 bases removed from V and 0 bases from J, the gap between germline ends came to 8 bases. The CDR3 totals 13 residues. Germline CDR1 reads MNHEY; CDR2 reads SMNVEV (reference sequence).